This T cell receptor (beta chain) is drawn from a study of beta chain features in type 1 diabetes. Overall study context: Over all samples combined, 107,917,701 sorted cells were examined. Study findings and constraints: For Type 1 diabetes patients, all four CD4+ subsets carried TCRB CDR3s that were moderately but significantly shorter.

CDR3 length: 15 residues. Germline-derived CDR1 and CDR2 are LGHNA and YSLEER. Between the trimmed V and J ends, which lost 6 bases and 0 bases, there was a span of 14 bases. Every isolated RNA sample was fully reverse transcribed, so sequencing captured expressed TCRB transcripts. Using immunoSEQ multiplex PCR, the repertoire was profiled, and TCRdb retains in-frame clones only, with some absent. The sample records more than 250,000 clones, about 15% being singletons. With respect to this clone: Its target is unknown.

The TCR sequence derives from a man younger than 35 with type 1 diabetes. This chain links TRBV4-3 with TRBJ1-2; D is ambiguous. Sequenced material: naive CD4+ T cells from blood. CDR3 sequence reads: CASSRRAGTNYGYTF. The DNA of the CDR3 is TGCGCCAGCAGTCGCCGGGCGGGCACTAACTATGGCTACACCTTC.